These T cell receptor beta chains were read from a single sample in a study of vaccination effects on CD4 cells after COVID-19. Antigens of these TCRs are unknown. Here immunoSEQ multiplex PCR was the method, and the copy in TCRdb shows in-frame clones only, minus some. The sample lists around 81,000 clones; 60% to 85% were seen once. Sequencing used CD4+ T cells from PBMCs cultured with HCoV-OC43 spike peptides, obtained after COVID-19 vaccination. These receptors were obtained from a human donor who received a COVID-19 vaccine. Each CDR3 is given with its conserved first and last residue. Fields, in order: D gene, clone size, J gene, V gene, CDR3 protein, CDR3 DNA. D genes are given only for firm matches. Expanded clones get a size class; other rows say once, few or many, or leave the size out.

NA once TRBJ2-2 TRBV24-1 CATLGNTGELFF TGTGCCACCTTGGGGAACACCGGGGAGCTGTTTTTT
TRBD1 few TRBJ1-2 TRBV2 CASSEQGASGYTF TGTGCCAGCAGTGAACAGGGGGCGAGTGGCTACACCTTC
NA NA TRBJ1-2 TRBV20-1 CSASNPGNYGYTF TGCAGTGCTAGTAATCCGGGGAACTATGGCTACACCTTC
TRBD2 NA TRBJ2-1 TRBV19 CASRERGGFNEQFF TGTGCCAGTAGGGAGCGGGGGGGCTTCAATGAGCAGTTCTTC
NA once TRBJ2-3 TRBV7-3 CASSRGSRDTQYF TGTGCCAGCAGCCGCGGGTCCAGGGATACGCAGTATTTT
NA NA TRBJ1-1 TRBV12-3/TRBV12-4 CASSFSPGAEAFF TGTGCCAGCAGTTTCTCACCGGGAGCTGAAGCTTTCTTT
NA once TRBJ2-1 TRBV29-1 CSAAGRGADNEQFF TGCAGTGCGGCTGGACGGGGGGCCGACAATGAGCAGTTCTTC
TRBD1 NA TRBJ1-2 TRBV9 CASSVDRGVSRFYGYTF TGTGCCAGCAGCGTTGACAGGGGCGTTTCCCGGTTCTATGGCTACACCTTC
NA NA TRBJ2-2 TRBV6-6 CASRTARTGELFF TGTGCCAGCAGGACAGCCAGGACCGGGGAGCTGTTTTTT
NA once TRBJ1-5 TRBV19 CASSGRAYSNQPQHF TGTGCCAGTAGCGGACGGGCTTATAGCAATCAGCCCCAGCATTTT
NA NA TRBJ1-3 TRBV5-1 CASSLEGHMGNTIYF TGCGCCAGCAGCTTGGAGGGACACATGGGAAACACCATATATTTT
NA NA TRBJ2-1 TRBV18 CASSPSGSSYNEQFF TGTGCCAGCTCACCATCAGGCAGCTCCTACAATGAGCAGTTCTTC
NA NA TRBJ1-6 TRBV5-5 CASSLGANSPLHF TGTGCCAGCAGCTTGGGTGCCAATTCACCCCTCCACTTT
NA few TRBJ2-5 TRBV5-8 CASSKYQETQYF TGTGCCAGCAGCAAGTATCAAGAGACCCAGTACTTC
NA NA TRBJ2-5 TRBV27 CASSRRDIFQETQYF TGTGCCAGCAGCCGTCGGGACATCTTCCAAGAGACCCAGTACTTC
NA NA TRBJ1-1 TRBV18 CASSPGDGATEAFF TGTGCCAGCTCACCTGGGGATGGGGCCACTGAAGCTTTCTTT
TRBD1 NA TRBJ1-2 TRBV28 CASRLPGQGNYGYTF TGTGCCAGCAGACTTCCGGGACAGGGGAACTATGGCTACACCTTC
TRBD2 NA TRBJ2-1 TRBV6-1 CASTKGTSGYNEQFF TGTGCCAGCACTAAGGGGACTAGCGGATACAATGAGCAGTTCTTC
NA NA TRBJ1-2 TRBV5-3 CARSLARFDGYTF TGTGCCAGAAGCTTGGCCCGGTTCGATGGCTACACCTTC
TRBD1 NA TRBJ2-6 TRBV19 CASSRTGGVSGANVLTF TGTGCCAGTAGTCGGACAGGGGGCGTCTCTGGGGCCAACGTCCTGACTTTC
TRBD1 NA TRBJ2-5 TRBV3-1/TRBV3-2 CASSPGAGGSKTQYF TGTGCCAGCAGTCCGGGGGCAGGGGGCTCGAAGACCCAGTACTTC
TRBD1 NA TRBJ1-3 TRBV12-5 CASGTPQGVVGNTIYF TGTGCTAGTGGGACTCCCCAGGGGGTTGTTGGAAACACCATATATTTT
TRBD1 NA TRBJ1-2 TRBV18 CASSPDRVRYGYTF TGTGCCAGCTCACCGGACAGGGTGAGGTATGGCTACACCTTC
TRBD1 once TRBJ2-3 TRBV5-1 CASIDLTGASTDTQYF TGCGCCAGCATTGACCTTACAGGGGCAAGCACAGATACGCAGTATTTT
TRBD1 NA TRBJ1-2 TRBV6-5 CASSYTGQGNYGYTF TGTGCCAGCAGTTACACGGGACAGGGGAACTATGGCTACACCTTC
NA NA TRBJ2-2 TRBV2 CASRKNTGELFF TGTGCCAGCAGGAAGAACACCGGGGAGCTGTTTTTT
TRBD2 NA TRBJ2-3 TRBV30 CAGSQRGATDTQYF TGTGCCGGATCTCAGCGGGGGGCCACAGATACGCAGTATTTT
TRBD1 few TRBJ1-5 TRBV6-6 CASNRAGGQPQHF TGTGCCAGCAATAGGGCAGGGGGCCAGCCCCAGCATTTT
TRBD1 NA TRBJ1-2 TRBV6-6 CASSYSPTGGAIGYTF TGTGCCAGCAGTTACTCGCCGACAGGGGGCGCGATTGGCTACACCTTC
NA NA TRBJ1-5 TRBV5-6 CASSQTGFRQPQHF TGTGCCAGCAGCCAGACGGGGTTCCGGCAGCCCCAGCATTTT
NA NA TRBJ1-1 TRBV18 CASSPFFLGRSGTEAFF TGTGCCAGCTCACCTTTTTTTTTGGGGAGATCAGGTACTGAAGCTTTCTTT
NA NA TRBJ2-3 TRBV11-1 CASSFILDTQYF TGTGCCAGCAGCTTTATTCTCGATACGCAGTATTTT
NA NA TRBJ2-1 TRBV5-1 CASSLGGGASYNEQFF TGCGCCAGCAGCTTGGGTGGGGGGGCCTCCTACAATGAGCAGTTCTTC
TRBD1 NA TRBJ1-4 TRBV18 CASSNAGGTPNEKLFF TGTGCCAGCTCAAACGCAGGGGGGACCCCCAATGAAAAACTGTTTTTT
NA NA TRBJ2-5 TRBV9 CASSVGLGQYQETQYF TGTGCCAGCAGCGTAGGACTAGGGCAGTACCAAGAGACCCAGTACTTC
NA NA TRBJ1-1 TRBV10-1 CASSPDGYTEAFF TGCGCCAGCAGTCCGGACGGCTACACTGAAGCTTTCTTT
TRBD1 NA TRBJ2-3 TRBV28 CASSSQQGARTDTQYF TGTGCCAGCAGTTCCCAACAGGGGGCTCGCACAGATACGCAGTATTTT
NA NA TRBJ1-2 TRBV6-5 CAGGGNYGYTF TGTGCCGGGGGGGGAAACTATGGCTACACCTTC
NA NA TRBJ1-4 TRBV10-3 CAISEVGRKLFF TGTGCCATCAGTGAGGTAGGCCGGAAACTGTTTTTT
TRBD1 once TRBJ1-5 TRBV5-1 CASSLGAGGNEPQHF TGCGCCAGCAGCTTGGGGGCAGGGGGCAATGAGCCCCAGCATTTT
NA NA TRBJ1-2 TRBV11-2 CASSLDPTANYGYTF TGTGCCAGCAGCTTAGACCCGACAGCTAACTATGGCTACACCTTC
TRBD1 few TRBJ1-1 TRBV6-5 CASSYPGAGGFTEAFF TGTGCCAGCAGTTACCCAGGGGCAGGGGGTTTCACTGAAGCTTTCTTT
NA once TRBJ2-5 TRBV5-1 CASRGAGEETQYF TGCGCCAGCAGGGGGGCCGGGGAAGAGACCCAGTACTTC
TRBD1 NA TRBJ1-5 TRBV4-1 CASSQDFLTGGGQPQHF TGCGCCAGCAGCCAAGACTTCTTGACAGGGGGCGGGCAGCCCCAGCATTTT
NA NA TRBJ2-2 TRBV11-1 CASSLGIIGGELFF TGTGCCAGCAGCTTGGGAATTATTGGCGGGGAGCTGTTTTTT
TRBD1 once TRBJ1-4 TRBV5-6 CASSGEQGTNEKLFF TGTGCCAGCAGCGGGGAACAGGGGACTAATGAAAAACTGTTTTTT
NA NA TRBJ1-1 TRBV7-9 CASSLQSTEAFF TGTGCCAGCAGCCTCCAATCGACTGAAGCTTTCTTT
TRBD1 NA TRBJ2-2 TRBV6-5 CASSKQGAHTGELFF TGTGCCAGCAGTAAACAGGGGGCGCACACCGGGGAGCTGTTTTTT
NA NA TRBJ1-6 TRBV4-3 CASSQGQIYNSPLHF TGCGCCAGCAGCCAAGGCCAGATCTATAATTCACCCCTCCACTTT
TRBD1 NA TRBJ2-1 TRBV7-6 CASTTGGVLNEQFF TGTGCCAGCACTACAGGGGGCGTGCTCAATGAGCAGTTCTTC
NA NA TRBJ1-3 TRBV7-2 CASKNFRNTIYF TGTGCCAGCAAGAATTTCCGAAACACCATATATTTT
NA NA TRBJ2-3 TRBV6-5 CAPGPRTDTQYF TGTGCCCCGGGACCCCGCACAGATACGCAGTATTTT
NA NA TRBJ1-2 TRBV6-5 CASSSTGLSAYGYTF TGTGCCAGCAGTTCCACGGGGCTGTCCGCCTATGGCTACACCTTC
TRBD1 NA TRBJ2-5 TRBV14 CASSRRTGTETQYF TGTGCCAGCAGCCGACGGACAGGGACCGAGACCCAGTACTTC
NA NA TRBJ2-2 TRBV5-4 CASSLAGLTGELFF TGTGCCAGCAGCCTTGCGGGCCTGACCGGGGAGCTGTTTTTT
TRBD1 NA TRBJ2-3 TRBV11-2 CASSLSPGQTMDTQYF TGTGCCAGCAGCCTGTCGCCGGGACAGACCATGGATACGCAGTATTTT
NA NA TRBJ1-5 TRBV5-5 CASSLDGALYSNQPQHF TGTGCCAGCAGCTTGGACGGAGCACTTTATAGCAATCAGCCCCAGCATTTT
NA NA TRBJ1-5 TRBV27 CASQESGGRQPQHF TGTGCCAGCCAAGAATCGGGGGGCAGACAGCCCCAGCATTTT
NA NA TRBJ2-1 TRBV7-9 CASSPQGGGNEQFF TGTGCCAGCAGCCCACAGGGTGGAGGCAATGAGCAGTTCTTC